The 21 T cell receptor beta chains presented below share a single source sample, sequenced in a study of T cells in Graves' hyperthyroidism and ophthalmopathy. Amplified regions were TCR beta CDR3 sequences from RNA transcripts. TCR CDR3 underwent first-round RT-PCR with the HTBI primer set. From the multiplex PCR reads, TCRdb called clonotypes with MiXCR, one entry per CDR3 protein. This table has a few hundred thousand distinct CDR3 sequences, around 16% appearing once. Sequenced sample: blood. The source of these receptors is a woman between 18 and 29 years old with Graves' hyperthyroidism.

V and J are TRBV20-1 and TRBJ1-2; no clear D. The CDR3 totals 11 residues. From germline, CDR1 is DFQATT and CDR2 SNEGSKA (reference sequence). V was trimmed by 0 bases and J by 7 bases, leaving 6 bases between them. The CDR3 sequence: CSARDRRGYTF. The DNA for the CDR3 is TGCAGTGCTAGAGATCGTCGTGGCTACACCTTC.

This clonotype was detected many times. The chain links TRBV2 to TRBJ1-1; D gene ambiguous. The V end was cut by 7 bases, the J end by 3 bases, with 12 bases between. The CDR3 is 13 residues long. Germline V CDR1 and CDR2: SNHLY, FYNNEI. This CDR3 is CASMLARHTEAFF. Here the CDR3 DNA reads TGTGCCAGCATGTTAGCGAGACACACTGAAGCTTTCTTT.

The chain carries TRBV19 and TRBJ1-2, with 7 bases lining up with TRBD1. In germline, CDR1 is LNHDA, CDR2 SQIVND (reference sequence). J gave up 8 bases and V 3 bases, and 9 bases lay outside the gene matches. The CDR3 extends over 14 amino acids. The CDR3 bases are TGTGCCAGTAGTATCAAAGGGGGCGCGATCGGCTACACCTTC. Its protein is CASSIKGGAIGYTF.

The chain is built from TRBV20-1 and TRBJ2-2; no reliable D call. The V end was cut by 0 bases, the J end by 3 bases, with 11 bases between. The CDR3 is 15 residues long. CDR1 and CDR2 from the germline V gene are DFQATT and SNEGSKA (reference sequence). CDR3 protein: CSARDLRSDTGELFF. The DNA of the CDR3 is TGCAGTGCTAGAGATCTACGCAGCGACACCGGGGAGCTGTTTTTT.

This clonotype was found a few times. J is TRBJ2-1 and V is TRBV10-3; 12 nucleotides align to TRBD2. J was trimmed by 5 bases and V by 0 bases; bases with no gene match: 2. The V gene's germline CDR1 is ENHRY and CDR2 SYGVKD. The CDR3 is 16 amino acids. The CDR3 reads CAISESSSGRDNEQFF. The CDR3 DNA follows: TGTGCCATCAGTGAGTCGTCTAGCGGGAGGGACAATGAGCAGTTCTTC.

This clonotype was picked up many times. This chain links TRBV20-1 with TRBJ2-1; 8 nucleotides align to TRBD2. Per germline, CDR1 DFQATT and CDR2 SNEGSKA (reference sequence). With 5 bases clipped from V and 7 bases from J, the junction kept 13 bases outside the gene matches. The CDR3 sequence is 15 residues long. The CDR3 reads CSAERPGGPGNEQFF. In DNA form, the CDR3 reads TGCAGTGCTGAACGTCCGGGAGGGCCTGGGAATGAGCAGTTCTTC.

This clonotype was counted ten times or more. The chain combines TRBV5-1 with TRBJ2-3; TRBD2 matches at 9 bases. There are 13 residues in the CDR3. CDR1 SGHRS and CDR2 YFSETQ come from the germline V gene. V lost 2 bases, J lost 10 bases, and 5 bases stayed unmatched. CDR3 DNA sequence: TGCGCCAGCAGCTTTGATAGCGGGAGCCCGCAGTATTTT. This sequence encodes CASSFDSGSPQYF.

This clonotype has at least ten counts. The chain carries TRBV3-1 and TRBJ2-7, with D perhaps assigned TRBD1 or TRBD2 (5 bases each). The V end lost 0 bases, the J end lost 2 bases, and 17 bases lay between the germline ends. The germline CDR1 and CDR2 sequences are LGHDT and YNNKEL (reference sequence). CDR3 length: 17 residues. CDR3: CASSQDRGAHPTYEQYF. The CDR3 region has the DNA TGTGCCAGCAGCCAAGATCGAGGGGCTCATCCTACCTACGAGCAGTACTTC.

In its sample, this clonotype was seen many times. This chain joins TRBV3-1 and TRBJ2-1, with no clear D. Germline V gene lookup returns CDR1 LGHDT and CDR2 YNNKEL (reference sequence). The CDR3 is 16 amino acids. Trimming left V 0 bases short and J 4 bases short, with 13 bases between. The CDR3 protein is CASSQDIVSRYNEQFF. CDR3 nucleotides: TGTGCCAGCAGCCAAGATATCGTGTCGAGGTACAATGAGCAGTTCTTC.

This clonotype has at least ten counts. The rearrangement links TRBV20-1 to TRBJ2-3; weak D call: TRBD1 (5 bases). Trimming left V 6 bases short and J 8 bases short, with 15 bases between. Germline-derived CDR1 and CDR2 are DFQATT and SNEGSKA (reference sequence). This CDR3 is built from 12 residues. CDR3 in amino acids: CSARPQGFTQYF. The CDR3 DNA reads TGCAGTGCCAGGCCCCAGGGATTTACGCAGTATTTT.

This clonotype has ten or more counts. The chain links TRBV7-9 to TRBJ2-1, with D perhaps matching TRBD1 (5 bases). V lost 3 bases and J lost 6, with 12 bases in between. The CDR3 totals 14 residues. Germline lookup yields CDR1 SEHNR and CDR2 FQNEAQ (reference sequence). In DNA, the CDR3 is TGTGCCAGCAGCTTCCAAGGGGCCCTCAATGAGCAGTTCTTC. This sequence encodes CASSFQGALNEQFF.

The chain employs TRBV3-1 and TRBJ1-3, with TRBD1 as a possible D gene (5 bases). The CDR3 extends over 15 amino acids. V lost 4 bases and J lost 7, with 17 bases in between. Per germline, CDR1 LGHDT and CDR2 YNNKEL (reference sequence). CDR3 residues: CASSPWGQRSNTIYF. The CDR3 DNA reads TGTGCCAGCAGCCCCTGGGGCCAGAGGAGCAACACCATATATTTT.

This clonotype was seen ten or more times. The gene calls are TRBV11-2 and TRBJ1-2; D unclear. Trimming left V 3 bases short and J 6 bases short, with 23 bases between. The germline CDR1 and CDR2 sequences are SGHAT and FQNNGV. This CDR3 has 17 residues. The CDR3 is CASSLTRKLWPRHGYTF. CDR3 coding DNA: TGTGCCAGCAGCTTGACACGTAAACTATGGCCTAGGCATGGCTACACCTTC.

V and J are TRBV6-2 or TRBV6-3 and TRBJ1-5, with 7 nucleotides matching TRBD1. Trimming at V came to 2 bases and at J to 2 bases, leaving 6 bases not matched to a gene. The CDR3 length is 16 residues. CDR1 MNHEY and CDR2 SVGEGT come from the germline V gene. The CDR3 spells CASSYTGERRNQPQHF. CDR3 nucleotide sequence: TGTGCCAGCAGTTACACAGGGGAAAGGCGCAATCAGCCCCAGCATTTT.

J is TRBJ2-1 and V is TRBV28, with 8 bases matching TRBD1. This CDR3 has 13 residues. Germline trimming cut 1 base from V and 15 bases from J; bases unmatched to any gene: 8. Germline CDR1 MDHEN, CDR2 SYDVKM. CDR3 nucleotide sequence: TGTGCCAGCAGTTTATCCCCCGGACAGGGACGGTTCTTC. Its translation is CASSLSPGQGRFF.

V is TRBV5-6 and J is TRBJ2-1; a possible D gene is TRBD2 (6 bases). This CDR3 contains 15 residues. V lost 4 bases to trimming and J lost 3 bases, with 14 bases between them. Per the germline V gene, CDR1 is SGHDT and CDR2 is YYEEEE. The CDR3 coding sequence is TGTGCCAGCAGCCTCCGGGAGTTGGGCTACAATGAGCAGTTCTTC. It is translated as CASSLRELGYNEQFF. Together with reference TRBV5-6 and TRBJ2-1, the CDR3 gives the full variable domain: DAGVTQSPTHLIKTRGQQVTLRCSPKSGHDTVSWYQQALGQGPQFIFQYYEEEERQRGNFPDRFSGHQFPNYSSELNVNALLLGDSALYLCASSLRELGYNEQFFGPGTRLTVL.

This clonotype was observed a few times. V usage is TRBV3-1 and J usage is TRBJ2-5, with 12 positions matching TRBD2. Germline trimming cut 4 bases from V and 7 bases from J; bases unmatched to any gene: 16. Germline CDR1 reads LGHDT; CDR2 reads YNNKEL (reference sequence). This CDR3 comprises 18 residues. CDR3 loop: CASSPRQGLAGIPGTQYF. The CDR3 DNA sequence: TGTGCCAGCAGCCCCCGGCAAGGACTAGCGGGGATACCTGGGACCCAGTACTTC.

The genes are TRBV5-4 and TRBJ2-1, with TRBD2 identical over 7 bases. This CDR3 contains 16 residues. Looked up from germline, CDR1 is SGHNT and CDR2 is YYREEE (reference sequence). V shed 2 bases, J shed 5 bases, and the junction held 10 bases outside the gene matches. The CDR3 sequence: CASSLAGRGSNNEQFF. As DNA, the CDR3 is TGTGCCAGCAGCTTAGCCGGGCGGGGGAGCAACAATGAGCAGTTCTTC.

The sample holds many counts of this clonotype. This chain joins TRBV27 and TRBJ2-3, with D possibly called TRBD1 or TRBD2 (6 bases each). Germline CDR1 is MNHEY and CDR2 is SMNVEV (reference sequence). The CDR3 spans 17 residues. Trimming stripped 5 bases from V and 2 bases from J, with 20 bases between. CDR3 amino acids: CASSPNSGGPITDTQYF. The CDR3 DNA sequence: TGTGCCAGCAGTCCCAATTCTGGGGGGCCCATCACAGATACGCAGTATTTT.

The chain carries TRBV19 and TRBJ1-5; D is unresolved. Germline loops: CDR1 LNHDA, CDR2 SQIVND (reference sequence). V gave up 4 bases and J gave up 7 bases, with 17 bases separating them. The CDR3 has 15 amino acids. CDR3 bases: TGTGCCAGTAGTACGCTTGAGGGATCTCTGCAGCCCCAGCATTTT. It translates to CASSTLEGSLQPQHF.

This clonotype came up many times. This rearrangement joins TRBV6-1 to TRBJ2-7, with TRBD1 matching over 9 bases. The germline V gene encodes CDR1 MNHNS and CDR2 SASEGT. Unmatched junction bases numbered 7, after V lost 1 base and J lost 6 bases. This CDR3 is built from 15 residues. The CDR3 sequence: CASSEEATGGREQYF. The CDR3 nucleotides read TGTGCCAGCAGTGAAGAGGCGACAGGGGGGCGCGAGCAGTACTTC.